This T cell receptor beta chain was recovered during a study of blood T cell repertoires in COVID-19. Overall study context: Sites across the United States, Italy and Spain contributed samples from acute and convalescent COVID-19. Nucleic acid was either cDNA or gDNA, and it came from T cells, B-cell-depleted T cells, or PBMCs.

This table comes from immunoSEQ multiplex PCR, and its TCRdb copy is limited to in-frame clones, with some not included. The data show about 270,000 clones, with 86% seen just once and approximately 12% held by the top ten. The germline gives CDR1 SGHTS, CDR2 YDEGEE. The CDR3 is 13 residues long. Trimming cost V 2 bases and J 7 bases, with 10 bases left between them. Sequencing input: peripheral blood. The V gene is TRBV5-8, the J gene TRBJ1-5; a possible D gene is TRBD1 (6 bases). The sequence derives from a woman between 25 and 40 years old with COVID-19, enrolled during active disease. CDR3 region: CASSFRGNQPQHF. The CDR3 bases are TGTGCCAGCAGCTTCAGGGGTAACCAGCCCCAGCATTTT.